What follows are 2 T cell receptor beta chains derived from one specimen sequenced in a study of T-cell memory formation after mild COVID-19. TCRdb independently ran MiXCR on the 5' RACE reads; one entry per CDR3 protein. The sample holds about 470,000 distinct CDR3 sequences, around a sixth seen once. The sequenced sample was PBMCs or a T cell subset sorted from them (not recorded which). These receptors were collected from an adult woman who had mild COVID-19 (a few samples of this study predate the infection). Cell type and time point are not known.

This clonotype has a handful of counts. V and J are TRBV7-9 and TRBJ2-3; 12 bases are shared with TRBD1. The CDR3 is 18 amino acids. Germline trimming cut 5 bases from V and 3 bases from J; bases unmatched to any gene: 12. Germline CDR1 SEHNR, CDR2 FQNEAQ (reference sequence). DNA of the CDR3: TGTGCCAGCAGCCACTCGACTGGGACAGGGGGCTTGACAGATACGCAGTATTTT. It yields the protein CASSHSTGTGGLTDTQYF. The full variable domain, rest sourced from reference TRBV7-9 and TRBJ2-3, is DTGVSQNPRHKITKRGQNVTFRCDPISEHNRLYWYRQTLGQGPEFLTYFQNEAQLEKSRLLSDRFSAERPKGSFSTLEIQRTEQGDSAMYLCASSHSTGTGGLTDTQYFGPGTRLTVL.

This clonotype was seen once. The gene calls are TRBV5-1 and TRBJ2-1; 10 bases match TRBD2. The V gene's germline CDR1 is SGHRS and CDR2 YFSETQ. J lost 5 bases, V lost 2 bases, and 4 bases had no gene match. The CDR3 loop spans 15 amino acids. CDR3 coding DNA: TGCGCCAGCAGCTTAGAGCGGGGGGGCCACAATGAGCAGTTCTTC. Residues: CASSLERGGHNEQFF.